This T cell receptor beta chain stems from a study of post-analysis software for immune sequencing data. Study-wide background: The study covered relapsing-remitting, secondary progressive and progressive-relapsing courses of multiple sclerosis. Study-wide points: Under the F measure, samples that were prepared in one batch clustered strongly together. The study found TRBV5-6, TRBV5-1 and TRBV20-1 among about 5 TRBV segments more frequent in patients than controls. Compared with controls, patients showed significantly lower normalized Chao1 diversity.

This CDR3 is built from 17 residues. Germline assignment: CDR1 SGHAT and CDR2 FQNNGV. After removal of 5 bases from V and 4 bases from J, the junction contained 13 bases not matched to a gene. With respect to this clonotype: Its antigen remains unknown.

Included in the TCR beta cDNA libraries were unique molecular identifiers. There were 1 to 10 million T cells, and approximately 480,000 cDNA molecules came from them. In TCRdb, the PCR reads were re-called with MiXCR into one record per CDR3 protein. Of approximately 730,000 distinct CDR3 sequences in the sample, approximately 44% are singletons; the top ten hold roughly 5.2%. This TCR was recovered from a girl between 10 and 17 years old with multiple sclerosis. V usage is TRBV11-2 and J usage is TRBJ2-1; 8 nucleotides align to TRBD2. Sequencing was done on a sample of blood. CDR3 protein: CASSGPASGSNYNEQFF. Here the CDR3 DNA reads TGTGCCAGCAGCGGACCTGCTAGCGGGTCTAATTACAATGAGCAGTTCTTC.